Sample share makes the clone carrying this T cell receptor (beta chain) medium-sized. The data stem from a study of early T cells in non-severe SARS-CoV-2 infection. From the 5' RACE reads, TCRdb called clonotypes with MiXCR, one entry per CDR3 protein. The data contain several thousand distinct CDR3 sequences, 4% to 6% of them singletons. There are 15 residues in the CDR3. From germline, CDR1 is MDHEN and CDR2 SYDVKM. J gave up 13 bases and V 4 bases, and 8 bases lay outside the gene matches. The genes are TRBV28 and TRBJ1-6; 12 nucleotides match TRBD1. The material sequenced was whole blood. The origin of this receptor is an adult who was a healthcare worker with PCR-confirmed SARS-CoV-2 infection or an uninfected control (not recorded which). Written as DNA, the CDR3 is TGTGCCAGCAGTTCGTCGGGACAGGGGGCAGGGCCCCTCCACTTT. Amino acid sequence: CASSSSGQGAGPLHF.